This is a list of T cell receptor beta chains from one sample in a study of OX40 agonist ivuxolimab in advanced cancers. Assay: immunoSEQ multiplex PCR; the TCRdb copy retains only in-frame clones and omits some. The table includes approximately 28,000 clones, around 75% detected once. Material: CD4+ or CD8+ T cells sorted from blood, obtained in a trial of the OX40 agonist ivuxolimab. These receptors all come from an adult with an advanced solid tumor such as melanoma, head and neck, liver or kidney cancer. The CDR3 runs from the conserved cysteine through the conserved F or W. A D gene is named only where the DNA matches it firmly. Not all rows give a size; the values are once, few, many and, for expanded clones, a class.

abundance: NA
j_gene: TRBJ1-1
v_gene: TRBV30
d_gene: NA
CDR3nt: TGTGCCCTCCGCCGGGCGGTGAACACTGAAGCTTTCTTT
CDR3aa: CALRRAVNTEAFF

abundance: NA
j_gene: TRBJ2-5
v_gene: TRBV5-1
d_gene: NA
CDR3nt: TGCGCCAGCAGCTTGTCGGGGGCAATAACTCAAGAGACCCAGTACTTC
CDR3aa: CASSLSGAITQETQYF

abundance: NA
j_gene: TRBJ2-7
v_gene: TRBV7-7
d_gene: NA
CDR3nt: TGTGCCAGCAGCTTAGCCAGTTCCTACGAGCAGTACTTC
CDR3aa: CASSLASSYEQYF

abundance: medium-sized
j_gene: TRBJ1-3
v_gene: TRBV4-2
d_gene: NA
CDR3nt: TGTGCCAGCAGCCAAAGGGGCTCTGGAAACACCATATATTTT
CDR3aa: CASSQRGSGNTIYF

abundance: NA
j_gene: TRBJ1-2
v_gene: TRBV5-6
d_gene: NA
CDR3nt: TGTGCCAGCAGCAGAGAGACTAACACCTATGGCTACACCTTC
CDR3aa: CASSRETNTYGYTF

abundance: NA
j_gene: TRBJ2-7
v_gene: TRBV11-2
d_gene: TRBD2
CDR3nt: TGTGCCAGCAGCCCTCTGGGGGGGAACTCCTACGAGCAGTACTTC
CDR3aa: CASSPLGGNSYEQYF

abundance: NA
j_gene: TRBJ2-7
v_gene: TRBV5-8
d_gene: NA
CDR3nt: TGTGCCAGCAGCTTCTTGGGGGTTGGCGAGCAGTACTTC
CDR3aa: CASSFLGVGEQYF

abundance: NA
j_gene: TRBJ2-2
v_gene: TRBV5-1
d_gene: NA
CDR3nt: TGCGCCAGCAGCCCGACAGTGAACACCGGGGAGCTGTTTTTT
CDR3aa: CASSPTVNTGELFF

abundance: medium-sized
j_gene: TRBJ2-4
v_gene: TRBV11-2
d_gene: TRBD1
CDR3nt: TGTGCCAGCAGCCGGCCCCCGGGACAGGGGCGGGGCATTCAGTACTTC
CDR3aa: CASSRPPGQGRGIQYF

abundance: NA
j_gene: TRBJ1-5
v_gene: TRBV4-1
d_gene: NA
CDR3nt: TGCGCCAGCAGCCTTTCTGGGAGGGGGGATAGCAATCAGCCCCAGCATTTT
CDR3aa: CASSLSGRGDSNQPQHF

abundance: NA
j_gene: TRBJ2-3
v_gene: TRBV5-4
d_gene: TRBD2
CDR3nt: TGTGCCAGCAGCTTACTAGCGGGCTTGAGCACAGATACGCAGTATTTT
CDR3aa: CASSLLAGLSTDTQYF

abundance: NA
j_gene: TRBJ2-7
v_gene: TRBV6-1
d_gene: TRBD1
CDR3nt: TGTGCCAGCAGTGCCCGGGACAGAGCCTACGAGCAGTACTTC
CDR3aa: CASSARDRAYEQYF

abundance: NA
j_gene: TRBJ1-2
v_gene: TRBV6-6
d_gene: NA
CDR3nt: TGTGCCAGCTGGGGGCAGAGGAGAGGCTACACCTTC
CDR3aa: CASWGQRRGYTF

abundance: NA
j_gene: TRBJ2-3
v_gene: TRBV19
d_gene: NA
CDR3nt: TGTGCCAGCACGATGGACACAGATACGCAGTATTTT
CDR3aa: CASTMDTDTQYF

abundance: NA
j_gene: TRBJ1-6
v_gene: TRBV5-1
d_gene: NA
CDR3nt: TGCGCCAGCAGCTTGGCCGTGGAGGGAACTTCACCCCTCCACTTT
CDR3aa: CASSLAVEGTSPLHF

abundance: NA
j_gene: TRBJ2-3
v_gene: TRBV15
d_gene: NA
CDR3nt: TGTGCCACCAGTTCAGGGCCCACAGATACGCAGTATTTT
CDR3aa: CATSSGPTDTQYF

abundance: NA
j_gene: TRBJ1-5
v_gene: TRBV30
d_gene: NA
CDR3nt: TGTGCCTGGAGTACCCAGAACAATCAGCCCCAGCATTTT
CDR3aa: CAWSTQNNQPQHF

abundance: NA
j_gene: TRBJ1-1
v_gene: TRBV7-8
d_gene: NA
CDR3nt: TGTGCCAGCAACCCGGGGATGAACACTGAAGCTTTCTTT
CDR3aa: CASNPGMNTEAFF

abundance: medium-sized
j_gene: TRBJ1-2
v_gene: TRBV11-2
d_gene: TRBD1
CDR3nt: TGTGCCAGCAGCTCCCTGGGGGGGGACAGGGCTACTTATGGCTACACCTTC
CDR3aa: CASSSLGGDRATYGYTF

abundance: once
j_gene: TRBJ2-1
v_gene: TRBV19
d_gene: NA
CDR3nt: TGTGCCAGTAGGGCCACGAACTCCTACAATGAGCAGTTCTTC
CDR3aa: CASRATNSYNEQFF

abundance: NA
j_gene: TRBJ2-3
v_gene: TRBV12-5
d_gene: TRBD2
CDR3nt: TGTGCTAGTGGTTTCTCCCCAGAGCGGGGGGTCCCCCGGCGAGTCACAGATACGCAGTATTTT
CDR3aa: CASGFSPERGVPRRVTDTQYF

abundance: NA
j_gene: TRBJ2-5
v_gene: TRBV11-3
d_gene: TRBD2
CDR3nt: TGTGCCAGCAGCTCCGGGACTAGTAGTGCTGGGGAGACCCAGTACTTC
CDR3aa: CASSSGTSSAGETQYF

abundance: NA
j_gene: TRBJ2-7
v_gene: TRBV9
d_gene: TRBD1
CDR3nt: TGTGCCAGCAGCCCACGACAGGGGGCCCCAGCTGGTGAGCAGTACTTC
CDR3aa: CASSPRQGAPAGEQYF

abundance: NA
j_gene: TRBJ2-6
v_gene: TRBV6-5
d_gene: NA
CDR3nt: TGTGCCAGCAGCTCCGACCACTCTGGGGCCAACGTCCTGACTTTC
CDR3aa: CASSSDHSGANVLTF

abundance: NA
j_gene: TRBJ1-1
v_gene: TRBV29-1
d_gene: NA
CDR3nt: TGCAGCGTTGACAGAGGGGGACGGCAGAACACTGAAGCTTTCTTT
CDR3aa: CSVDRGGRQNTEAFF

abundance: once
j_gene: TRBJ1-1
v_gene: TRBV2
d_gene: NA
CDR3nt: TGTGCCAGCAGTGGGGATATGAACACTGAAGCTTTCTTT
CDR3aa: CASSGDMNTEAFF

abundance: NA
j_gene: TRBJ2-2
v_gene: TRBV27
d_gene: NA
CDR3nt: TGTGCCAGCAGTTTAACGCTGGAGGCCGGGGAGCTGTTTTTT
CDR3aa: CASSLTLEAGELFF

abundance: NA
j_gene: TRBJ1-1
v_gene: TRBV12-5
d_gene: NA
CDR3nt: TGTGCTAGTGGTTTGGTACCAGTAGGGAACACTGAAGCTTTCTTT
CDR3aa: CASGLVPVGNTEAFF

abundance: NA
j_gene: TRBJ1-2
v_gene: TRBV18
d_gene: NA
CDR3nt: TGCGCCAGCTCACCATACCCTCCGGACAGAGGAGCTAACTATGGCTACACCTTC
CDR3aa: CASSPYPPDRGANYGYTF

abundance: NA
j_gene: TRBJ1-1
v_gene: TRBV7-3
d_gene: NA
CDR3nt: TGTGCCAGCAGCCCTAGTGCGCACCCTAACACTGAAGCTTTCTTT
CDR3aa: CASSPSAHPNTEAFF

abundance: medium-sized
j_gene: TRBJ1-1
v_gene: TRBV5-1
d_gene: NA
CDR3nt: TGCGCCAGCAGCCTGGTCAACACTGAAGCTTTCTTT
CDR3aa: CASSLVNTEAFF

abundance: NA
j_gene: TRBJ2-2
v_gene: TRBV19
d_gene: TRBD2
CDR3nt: TGTGCCAGTAGGGAACTAGCGGGGGCCACCGGGGAGCTGTTTTTT
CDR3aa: CASRELAGATGELFF

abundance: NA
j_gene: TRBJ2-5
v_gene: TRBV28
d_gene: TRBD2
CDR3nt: TGTGCCAGCAGCTCCCCTGGGGGAGGGGTGGAGACCCAGTACTTC
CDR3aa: CASSSPGGGVETQYF

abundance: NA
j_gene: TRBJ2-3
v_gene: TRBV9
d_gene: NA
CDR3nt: TGTGCCAGCAGCGTAGAGGCTCACAGGAGCACAGATACGCAGTATTTT
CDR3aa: CASSVEAHRSTDTQYF

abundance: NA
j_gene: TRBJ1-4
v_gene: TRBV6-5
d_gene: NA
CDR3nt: TGTGCCAGCAGTCCCCAACCGGCTGAAAAACTGTTTTTT
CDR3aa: CASSPQPAEKLFF

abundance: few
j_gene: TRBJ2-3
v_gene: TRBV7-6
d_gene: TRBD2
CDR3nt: TGTGCCAGCAGCTTCCGACCCCTAGCGGGGGGTAGCACAGATACGCAGTATTTT
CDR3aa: CASSFRPLAGGSTDTQYF

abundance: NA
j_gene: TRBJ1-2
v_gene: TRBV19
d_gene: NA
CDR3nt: TGTGCCAGTAGGCCCGGCGCAGGGGATTACAATGGCTACACCTTC
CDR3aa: CASRPGAGDYNGYTF

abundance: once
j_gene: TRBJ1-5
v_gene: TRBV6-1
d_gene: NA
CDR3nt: TGTGCCAGCAGTGAGGGCTTGTCGGGACCGACTAGCAATCAGCCCCAGCATTTT
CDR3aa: CASSEGLSGPTSNQPQHF

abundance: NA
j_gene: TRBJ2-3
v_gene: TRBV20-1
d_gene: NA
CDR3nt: TGCAGTGCTAGTGCCGGAGATACGCAGTATTTT
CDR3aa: CSASAGDTQYF

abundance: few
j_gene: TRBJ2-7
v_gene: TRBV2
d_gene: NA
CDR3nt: TGTGCCAGCAGGGGGGTCGGCTCCTTATACGAGCAGTACTTC
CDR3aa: CASRGVGSLYEQYF

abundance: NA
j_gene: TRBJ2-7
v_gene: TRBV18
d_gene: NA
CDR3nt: TGTGCCAGCTCACCAGGTGGGGGGAACGAGCAGTACTTC
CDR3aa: CASSPGGGNEQYF

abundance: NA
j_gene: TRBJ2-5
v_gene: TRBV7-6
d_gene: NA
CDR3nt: TGTGCCAGCAGCTTAGGGCCGGGTAGGATCCAAGAGACCCAGTACTTC
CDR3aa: CASSLGPGRIQETQYF

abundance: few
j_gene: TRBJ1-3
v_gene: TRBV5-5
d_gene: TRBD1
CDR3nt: TGTGCCAGCAGCCAAACTACAGGGGCTTCTGGAAACACCATATATTTT
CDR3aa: CASSQTTGASGNTIYF

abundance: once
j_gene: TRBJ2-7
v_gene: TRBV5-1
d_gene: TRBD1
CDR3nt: TGCGCCAGCAGCTCCCGATCGACAGGGTTAATTTACGAGCAGTACTTC
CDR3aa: CASSSRSTGLIYEQYF

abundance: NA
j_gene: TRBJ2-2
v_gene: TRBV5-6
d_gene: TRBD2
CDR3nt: TGTGCCAGCAGCTTGGGAGCGGGGCCAACCGGGGAGCTGTTTTTT
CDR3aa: CASSLGAGPTGELFF

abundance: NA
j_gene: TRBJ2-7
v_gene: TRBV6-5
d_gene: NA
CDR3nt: TGTGCCAGCAGTTTCGGACACCCCGGGGCCTACGAGCAGTACTTC
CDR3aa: CASSFGHPGAYEQYF

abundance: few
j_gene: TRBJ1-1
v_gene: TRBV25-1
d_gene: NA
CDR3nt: TGTGCCAGCACCCGAAGAGGGGCCTTGAACACTGAAGCTTTCTTT
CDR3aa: CASTRRGALNTEAFF

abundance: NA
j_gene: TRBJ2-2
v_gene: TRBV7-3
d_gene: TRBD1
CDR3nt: TGTGCCAGCAGCTTAATAGGACAGGACCCCCGGACCGGGGAGCTGTTTTTT
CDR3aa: CASSLIGQDPRTGELFF

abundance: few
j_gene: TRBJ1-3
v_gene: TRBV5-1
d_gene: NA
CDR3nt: TGCGCCAGCAGCCGGTCGCCGAGGGGGGACTCTGGAAACACCATATATTTT
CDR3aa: CASSRSPRGDSGNTIYF

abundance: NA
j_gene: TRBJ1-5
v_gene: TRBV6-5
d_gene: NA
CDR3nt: TGTGCCAGCAGTTTACAGTCGGGTTGGCAGCCCCAGCATTTT
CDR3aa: CASSLQSGWQPQHF

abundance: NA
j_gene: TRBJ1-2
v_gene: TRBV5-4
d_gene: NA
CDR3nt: TGTGCCAGCAGCTTGGCCCTGGGAGTCGGAGGCGAGGTCTATGGCTACACCTTC
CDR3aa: CASSLALGVGGEVYGYTF

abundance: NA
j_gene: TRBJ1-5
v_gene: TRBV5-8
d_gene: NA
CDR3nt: TGTGCCAGCAGCCGAAATAGCAATCAGCCCCAGCATTTT
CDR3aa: CASSRNSNQPQHF

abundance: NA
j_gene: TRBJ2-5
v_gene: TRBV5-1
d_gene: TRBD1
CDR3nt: TGCGCCAGCAGCTTGGGACAGGGGGCGGAGACCCAGTACTTC
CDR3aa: CASSLGQGAETQYF

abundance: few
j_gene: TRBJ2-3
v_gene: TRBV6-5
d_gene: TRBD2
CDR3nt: TGTGCCAGCAGGTCCCCCGGGGGGGCCGGGCAGTATTTT
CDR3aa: CASRSPGGAGQYF

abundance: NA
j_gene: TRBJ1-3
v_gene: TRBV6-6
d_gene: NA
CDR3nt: TGTGCCAGCAGTTACACGGTGTCTGGAAACACCATATATTTT
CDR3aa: CASSYTVSGNTIYF